The clone carrying this TCR beta chain was picked up a small number of times. Its target is not known. Via MiXCR, TCRdb re-called the 5' RACE reads, giving one row per CDR3 protein. This sample has about 900,000 distinct CDR3 sequences, with roughly an eighth found just once. Germline V gene data show CDR1 as DFQATT and CDR2 as SNEGSKA (reference sequence). The CDR3 covers 12 residues. V was cut by 4 bases and J by 3 bases, with 9 bases left in between. These data come from a study of identical twins. Study results and limitations: Less excess twin sharing appeared in beta out-of-frame sequences. Without tracking the same donors, conclusions rested on cross-sectional statistical analysis.

This sample also appeared in a second study, on yellow fever vaccine responses in identical twins.

The TCR comes from a woman between 18 and 30 years old in good health. The V call is TRBV20-1, the J call TRBJ1-1; D not certain. Sequencing was carried out using PBMCs. The CDR3 DNA reads as TGCAGTGCTACTTCTGCGGACACTGAAGCTTTCTTT. This sequence encodes CSATSADTEAFF.